The 20 T cell receptor beta chains presented below share a single source sample, sequenced in a study of shared clonotypes between healthy human individuals. Generated by immunoSEQ multiplex PCR, the TCRdb table keeps only in-frame clones and is missing some. The data hold 780,000 or so clones, with roughly 72% observed a single time. The sample consisted of memory CD4+ T cells sorted from blood. Specified subset: CD45RA-negative fraction. Source of these receptors: a woman in her 30s in good health.

This chain uses TRBV15 with TRBJ2-7; no firm D call. CDR3 length: 14 residues. The germline V gene encodes CDR1 LNHNV and CDR2 YYDKDF (reference sequence). Trimming removed 8 bases at V and 1 base at J, with 15 bases between. CDR3 loop: CATAPNLDSYEQYF. In nucleotides, the CDR3 is TGTGCCACCGCTCCGAACCTAGATTCCTACGAGCAGTACTTC.

This clone was observed a handful of times. The V call is TRBV25-1, the J call TRBJ1-2; D gene uncertain. CDR3 size: 15 residues. Trimming pared 2 bases from V and 5 bases from J, leaving 15 bases between. Germline V CDR1 and CDR2: MGHDK, SYGVNS. The CDR3 region is CASSEPGRGGYGYTF. CDR3 nucleotide sequence: TGTGCCAGCAGTGAACCCGGTCGGGGAGGATATGGCTACACCTTC.

The chain couples TRBV7-9 to TRBJ1-1; D is undetermined. Per the germline V gene, CDR1 is SEHNR and CDR2 is FQNEAQ (reference sequence). The CDR3 extends over 14 amino acids. Trimming stripped 5 bases from V and 1 base from J, with 11 bases between. CDR3 sequence: CASSLISANTEAFF. As DNA, the CDR3 is TGTGCCAGCAGCCTGATTTCAGCGAACACTGAAGCTTTCTTT.

The CDR3 region is CASSPSRGESYEQYF. CDR3 nucleotide sequence: TGTGCCAGCTCACCTTCCAGGGGCGAATCCTACGAGCAGTACTTC. V usage is TRBV18 and J usage is TRBJ2-7, with D perhaps TRBD1 (6 bases). Germline V gene sequence: CDR1 KGHSH, CDR2 LQKENI. V was cut by 3 bases and J by 1 base, with 13 bases left in between. CDR3 length: 15 residues. The whole variable domain, filled in from reference TRBV18 and TRBJ2-7, reads NAGVMQNPRHLVRRRGQEARLRCSPMKGHSHVYWYRQLPEEGLKFMVYLQKENIIDESGMPKERFSAEFPKEGPSILRIQQVVRGDSAAYFCASSPSRGESYEQYFGPGTRLTVT.

The V gene is TRBV7-8, the J gene TRBJ1-5; D may be TRBD1 (5 bases). The germline V gene has CDR1 SGHVS and CDR2 FQNEAQ. V lost 5 bases to trimming and J lost 7 bases, with 18 bases between them. The CDR3 has 15 residues. DNA for the CDR3: TGTGCCAGCAGCCTCTCCGCCGCGGGGGGACAGCCCCAGCATTTT. Amino acid sequence: CASSLSAAGGQPQHF.

The J gene is TRBJ2-3, the V gene TRBV2, with 9 bases aligning to TRBD1. Looked up from germline, CDR1 is SNHLY and CDR2 is FYNNEI. The CDR3 runs to 15 residues. Trimming removed 2 bases from V and 6 bases from J; junction bases left unmatched: 6. The CDR3 loop reads CASSEPGTGFDTQYF. In DNA, the CDR3 is TGTGCCAGCAGTGAACCTGGGACAGGGTTCGATACGCAGTATTTT.

The gene calls are TRBV5-1 and TRBJ1-1; no definite D call. Germline V gene lookup returns CDR1 SGHRS and CDR2 YFSETQ. Trimming shortened V by 2 bases and J by 0 bases, and 11 bases separated the two germline ends. This CDR3 region has 15 residues. The CDR3 protein is CASSFGDSVNTEAFF. The CDR3 coding sequence is TGCGCCAGCAGCTTCGGGGATTCGGTGAACACTGAAGCTTTCTTT.

This clone appeared once. V usage is TRBV16 and J usage is TRBJ1-5; D ambiguous. The CDR3 consists of 15 residues. Between the trimmed V and J ends, which lost 2 bases and 1 base, there was a span of 9 bases. From germline, CDR1 is KGHSY and CDR2 FQNENV. The CDR3 DNA reads TGTGCCAGCAGCCAAGGCCTTATGAGCAATCAGCCCCAGCATTTT. This sequence encodes CASSQGLMSNQPQHF.

This chain joins TRBV28 and TRBJ1-1; D is perhaps TRBD1 (5 bases). Trimming shortened V by 5 bases and J by 1 base, and 11 bases separated the two germline ends. The CDR3 is made up of 14 amino acids. Per germline, CDR1 MDHEN and CDR2 SYDVKM. The CDR3 sequence is CASSPLDRNTEAFF. The CDR3 DNA reads as TGTGCCAGCAGTCCTCTCGACAGGAACACTGAAGCTTTCTTT.

This sequence joins TRBV6-5 and TRBJ2-1, with 9 bases matching TRBD2. The length of the CDR3 is 13 residues. The germline CDR1 and CDR2 sequences are MNHEY and SVGAGI. The J segment lost 3 bases and the V segment lost 7 bases, leaving 1 base of the junction unmatched. CDR3 sequence: CASKLAGYNEQFF. As DNA, the CDR3 is TGTGCCAGCAAACTAGCGGGCTACAATGAGCAGTTCTTC.

The V and J genes are TRBV28 and TRBJ1-4; TRBD1 aligns across 9 bases. CDR3 size: 16 residues. V lost 3 bases and J lost 3; bases outside the gene matches: 5. Germline loops: CDR1 MDHEN, CDR2 SYDVKM. CDR3 loop: CASSFVQGAANEKLFF. For the CDR3, the DNA is TGTGCCAGCAGTTTTGTACAGGGGGCTGCTAATGAAAAACTGTTTTTT.

The rearrangement uses TRBV5-8 and TRBJ1-4, with 10 bases identical to TRBD1. Germline V gives CDR1 SGHTS, CDR2 YDEGEE. V trimming: 3 bases; J trimming: 6 bases; junction bases outside the gene matches: 5. This CDR3 is built from 15 residues. The CDR3 reads CASSYPGTGDEKLFF. The CDR3 coding sequence is TGTGCCAGCAGCTACCCCGGGACAGGGGATGAAAAACTGTTTTTT. Variable domain in full (rest from reference TRBV5-8 and TRBJ1-4): EAGVTQSPTHLIKTRGQQATLRCSPISGHTSVYWYQQALGLGLQFLLWYDEGEERNRGNFPPRFSGRQFPNYSSELNVNALELEDSALYLCASSYPGTGDEKLFFGSGTQLSVL.

The V call is TRBV7-9, the J call TRBJ1-1; no definite D call. The V gene lost 5 bases and the J gene lost 1 base, with 8 bases spanning the gap. This CDR3 is built from 13 residues. CDR1 SEHNR and CDR2 FQNEAQ come from the germline V gene (reference sequence). CDR3 coding DNA: TGTGCCAGCAGCCCCGGTAAGAACACTGAAGCTTTCTTT. It codes for CASSPGKNTEAFF.

CDR3 sequence: CASSLGLRLAGEENIQYF. DNA for the CDR3: TGCGCCAGCAGCTTGGGGCTTCGGCTAGCGGGAGAGGAAAACATTCAGTACTTC. V gene TRBV5-1 combines with J gene TRBJ2-4; 10 bases are shared with TRBD2. Germline V CDR1 and CDR2: SGHRS, YFSETQ. The CDR3 contains 18 residues. Losses at the gene ends were 0 bases for V and 5 bases for J; bases not matched to a gene: 11.

The chain employs TRBV21-1 and TRBJ2-6. TRBV21-1 is shown as a pseudogene. CDR3 length: 15 amino acids. CDR3 residues: CASSKMFSGANVLTF. The CDR3 DNA reads TGTGCCAGCAGCAAGATGTTCTCTGGGGCCAACGTCCTGACTTTC.

The chain is built from TRBV5-1 and TRBJ1-2, with 8 bases identical to TRBD1. In germline, CDR1 is SGHRS, CDR2 YFSETQ. V shed 4 bases, J shed 3 bases, and the junction held 11 bases outside the gene matches. CDR3 length: 16 amino acids. This chain's CDR3 is CASSLLTGAVDYGYTF. CDR3 DNA sequence: TGCGCCAGCAGCCTTTTGACAGGGGCTGTTGACTATGGCTACACCTTC.

V and J are TRBV6-1 and TRBJ2-6; D may be TRBD2 (5 bases). Trimming left V 4 bases short and J 0 bases short, with 10 bases between. This CDR3 has 16 amino acids. Germline assignment: CDR1 MNHNS and CDR2 SASEGT. The CDR3 sequence: CASSAGEYSGANVLTF. CDR3 coding DNA: TGTGCCAGCAGTGCCGGGGAGTACTCTGGGGCCAACGTCCTGACTTTC.

The genes are TRBV7-9 and TRBJ2-1; a possible D gene is TRBD2 (5 bases). Germline assignment: CDR1 SEHNR and CDR2 FQNEAQ (reference sequence). CDR3 length equals 15 residues. The V end lost 0 bases, the J end lost 4 bases, and 10 bases lay between the germline ends. The CDR3: CASSLASGTYNEQFF. The CDR3 DNA sequence: TGTGCCAGCAGCTTAGCGAGCGGAACTTACAATGAGCAGTTCTTC.

This rearrangement joins TRBV4-1 to TRBJ1-1, with a weak D call TRBD1 (6 bases). This CDR3 is built from 15 residues. Germline CDR1 is MGHRA and CDR2 is YSYEKL. The V and J ends lost 2 bases and 3 bases respectively, with 13 bases between them. In DNA, the CDR3 is TGCGCCAGCAGCCAACAATACAGGGTTGACACTGAAGCTTTCTTT. It encodes CASSQQYRVDTEAFF.

The V gene is TRBV11-2, the J gene TRBJ2-5; D tentatively fits TRBD1 or TRBD2 (5 bases each). Trimming shortened V by 1 base and J by 4 bases, and 22 bases separated the two germline ends. The CDR3 has 18 residues. The germline gives CDR1 SGHAT, CDR2 FQNNGV. The CDR3 sequence: CASSLVFRGLGAVETQYF. The CDR3, as DNA: TGTGCCAGCAGCTTAGTTTTTCGGGGTCTTGGGGCCGTAGAGACCCAGTACTTC.